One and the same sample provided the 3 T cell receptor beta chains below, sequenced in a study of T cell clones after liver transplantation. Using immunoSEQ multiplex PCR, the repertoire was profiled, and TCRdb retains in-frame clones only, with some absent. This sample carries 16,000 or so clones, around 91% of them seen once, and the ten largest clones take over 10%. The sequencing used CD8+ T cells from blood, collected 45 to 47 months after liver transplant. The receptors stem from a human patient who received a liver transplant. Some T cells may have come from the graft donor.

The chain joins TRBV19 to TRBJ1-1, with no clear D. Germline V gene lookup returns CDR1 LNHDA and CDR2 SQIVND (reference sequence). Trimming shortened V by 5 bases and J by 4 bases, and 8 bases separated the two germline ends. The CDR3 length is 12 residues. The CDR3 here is CASSGLGTEAFF. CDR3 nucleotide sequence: TGTGCCAGTAGTGGATTGGGCACTGAAGCTTTCTTT.

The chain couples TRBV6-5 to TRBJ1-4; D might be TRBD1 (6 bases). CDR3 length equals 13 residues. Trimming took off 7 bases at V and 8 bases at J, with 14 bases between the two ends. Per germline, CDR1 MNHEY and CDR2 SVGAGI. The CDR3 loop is CASKAGEGEKLFF. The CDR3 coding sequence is TGTGCCAGCAAGGCAGGGGAGGGCGAAAAACTGTTTTTT.

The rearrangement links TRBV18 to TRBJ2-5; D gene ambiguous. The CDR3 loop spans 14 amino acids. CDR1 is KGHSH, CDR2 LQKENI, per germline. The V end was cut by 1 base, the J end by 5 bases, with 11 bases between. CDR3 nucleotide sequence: TGTGCCAGCTCACCACAGGGAAACGGGGAGACCCAGTACTTC. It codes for CASSPQGNGETQYF.